The clone carrying this T cell receptor (beta chain) was seen a handful of times. The antigen remains undetermined. This entry comes from a study of T cells after yellow fever vaccination. Across the study: Fractions containing few cells were prepared with SMART-Seq v4 Ultra Low Input. Study-wide points: Reappearance after the booster was observed for most primary-vaccination clones (about 96% CD4, around 90% CD8). Within FACS-sorted repertoires, abundant clonotypes contaminating from the bulk population could be present.

TCRdb used MiXCR to reprocess the 5' RACE reads, holding one entry per CDR3 protein. Found here are some 260,000 distinct CDR3 sequences, around 5.2% of them singletons; the top ten hold about 3.5%. This CDR3 is 19 amino acids long. V trimming: 4 bases; J trimming: 8 bases; junction bases outside the gene matches: 21. Germline V lookup: CDR1 SGHAT, CDR2 FQNNGV. The clonotype was recovered from a man aged 18 to 29 who received the YFV17D yellow fever vaccine. The chain combines TRBV11-2 with TRBJ1-4, with TRBD1 matching 8 bases. The material was CD4+ T cells sorted from PBMCs, obtained on the day of the yellow fever booster vaccination. The CDR3 DNA reads as TGTGCCAGCAGCTCAATTTTTGGCAGGGGGCGCGAGGGAGGAGAAAAACTGTTTTTT. Amino acids: CASSSIFGRGREGGEKLFF.